A selection of T cell receptor beta chains follows, all from one sample in a study of CXCR3-negative and CXCR3-positive naive CD8 T cells. No DNA is given; TCRdb re-called the 5' RACE reads and lists each CDR3 protein once. This repertoire includes over 100,000 distinct CDR3 sequences. Source material: naive CXCR3- CD8+ T cells from blood. The receptors were gathered from a human donor in good health. Some clones in this sample may be carry-over from other donors' samples. The CDR3 runs from the conserved cysteine through the conserved F or W.

>TRBV3-1|TRBJ2-1
CASSQEEAGGQNEQFF
>TRBV2|TRBJ2-1
CASTSLPGDQKVNEQFF
>TRBV7-9|TRBJ2-2
CASSPFTGELFF
>TRBV3-1|TRBJ2-5
CASSQEHLRTSGGRTLETQYF
>TRBV6-5|TRBJ1-4
CASRIRDRGGEKLFF
>TRBV6-2/TRBV6-3|TRBJ2-1
CASRLPGQRNEQFF
>TRBV6-2/TRBV6-3|TRBJ2-7
CASTEIAGAAYEQYF
>TRBV29-1|TRBJ2-2
CSVVVVNTGELFF
>TRBV7-8|TRBJ2-7
CASSLSGTGGSYEQYF
>TRBV13|TRBJ1-1
CASSLGDTEAFF
>TRBV2|TRBJ2-3
CASSGVASTDTQYF
>TRBV12-3/TRBV12-4|TRBJ1-6
CASSFSSGANSPLHF
>TRBV5-6|TRBJ1-4
CASSFTGALSEKLFF
>TRBV4-2|TRBJ2-7
CASSQELGDNYEQYF
>TRBV6-5|TRBJ1-5
CASSGQGHHQPQHF
>TRBV7-9|TRBJ2-6
CASVDRVAIPNSGANVLTF
>TRBV7-9|TRBJ1-2
CASSFGPEGYTF
>TRBV7-3|TRBJ2-1
CASSTGQGTYNEQFF
>TRBV6-2/TRBV6-3|TRBJ1-1
CASSYSIRSKNTEAFF
>TRBV29-1|TRBJ2-3
CSVTEVTTNTQYF
>TRBV28|TRBJ2-3
CATSLGEAFDSPTDTQYF
>TRBV7-3|TRBJ2-7
CASSDGGGVDEQYF
>TRBV4-3|TRBJ1-2
CASSRQDTSDYGYTF
>TRBV5-1|TRBJ2-7
CASRAEGSYEQYF
>TRBV15|TRBJ2-7
CATRRTGLGYEQYF
>TRBV20-1|TRBJ1-5
CSARIVGRGGQPQHF
>TRBV13|TRBJ2-7
CASSSRLAGGSSEQYF
>TRBV11-1|TRBJ2-1
CASSYTSSLVHNEQFF
>TRBV29-1|TRBJ1-5
CSVRTGEAQPQHF
>TRBV6-2/TRBV6-3|TRBJ2-1
CASSYGGQLYNEQFF
>TRBV20-1|TRBJ2-5
CSARVPASGDPGLPQETQYF
>TRBV2|TRBJ1-4
CASSGSLATNEKLFF
>TRBV4-1|TRBJ2-3
CASSQDYGLAGGLSEQYF
>TRBV12-3/TRBV12-4|TRBJ2-1
CASSFLQGNEQFF
>TRBV28|TRBJ2-7
CASRDGAYEQYF
>TRBV20-1|TRBJ2-7
CSADRGASRYEQYF
>TRBV6-2/TRBV6-3|TRBJ2-1
CASSYQGINEQFF
>TRBV5-1|TRBJ2-1
CASSFRVGSYEQFF
>TRBV5-5|TRBJ2-2
CASSSRTGSGELFF
>TRBV28|TRBJ2-5
CASSRPRGRETQYF
>TRBV15|TRBJ2-5
CGTSREVAGGERETQYF
>TRBV6-5|TRBJ2-5
CASSPTTKLQETQYF
>TRBV7-9|TRBJ2-7
CASSLFLGVSTFTSYEQYF
>TRBV7-2|TRBJ2-7
CASSRTETYEQYF
>TRBV7-6|TRBJ2-2
CASSLFTSGGPGELFF
>TRBV3-1|TRBJ2-3
CASRLTGTSGDSTDTQYF
>TRBV5-1|TRBJ2-7
CASSLGTANYEQYF
>TRBV5-1|TRBJ1-2
CASSLAGTGYGYTF
>TRBV23-1|TRBJ2-2
CASSQSRQGSRELFF
>TRBV6-5|TRBJ2-7
CASRPGLAFSYEQYF